One sample yielded the 10 T cell receptor beta chains listed below, sequenced in a study of Ad26.COV2.S vaccination and SARS-CoV-2 variants. Generated by immunoSEQ multiplex PCR, the TCRdb table keeps only in-frame clones and is missing some. The sample has fewer than 600,000 clones, roughly 87% seen once. The sample's treatment: roughly 20 received Ad26.COV2.S at low or high dose, single or two shots; 5 received placebo; per-sample allocation not given. Specimens were obtained on day 63 following the first vaccine or placebo injection. Sequences were derived from peripheral blood, sampled in a trial of Ad26.COV2.S vaccine versus placebo. Source of these receptors: a person between 18 and 65 years old who received the Ad26.COV2.S COVID-19 vaccine or a placebo.

This clone was seen only once. V gene TRBV30 combines with J gene TRBJ1-1; unclear D gene. Between the trimmed V and J ends, which lost 3 bases and 0 bases, there was a span of 20 bases. The CDR3 is 17 amino acids. Germline V gives CDR1 GTSNPN, CDR2 SVGIG (reference sequence). This chain's CDR3 is CAWRLGGYRSLNTEAFF. CDR3 sequence (DNA): TGTGCCTGGAGACTGGGTGGATACAGATCCTTGAACACTGAAGCTTTCTTT.

V usage is TRBV6-6 and J usage is TRBJ1-5, with D possibly TRBD1 on 6 matching bases. This CDR3 spans 15 amino acids. The germline V gene has CDR1 MNHNY and CDR2 SVGAGI (reference sequence). The V end was cut by 0 bases, the J end by 0 bases, with 6 bases between. The CDR3 DNA reads TGTGCCAGCAGTTACTCGGGACATAGCAATCAGCCCCAGCATTTT. This sequence encodes CASSYSGHSNQPQHF.

The CDR3 sequence is CASSEVGRGAKNIQYF. CDR3 coding DNA: TGTGCCAGCAGTGAAGTAGGGAGGGGAGCCAAAAACATTCAGTACTTC. The J gene is TRBJ2-4, the V gene TRBV2, with 7 positions matching TRBD2. The V segment lost 1 base and the J segment 0 bases; nucleotides outside the gene matches: 3. Germline V gives CDR1 SNHLY, CDR2 FYNNEI. CDR3 size: 16 residues. Drawing the rest from reference TRBV2 and TRBJ2-4, the complete variable domain is EPEVTQTPSHQVTQMGQEVILRCVPISNHLYFYWYRQILGQKVEFLVSFYNNEISEKSEIFDDQFSVERPDGSNFTLKIRSTKLEDSAMYFCASSEVGRGAKNIQYFGAGTRLSVL.

This chain connects TRBV25-1 to TRBJ1-1; D gene unclear. Germline V gene data show CDR1 as MGHDK and CDR2 as SYGVNS. The CDR3 consists of 12 residues. Trimming cost V 5 bases and J 8 bases, with 12 bases left between them. As DNA, the CDR3 is TGTGCCAGCAGTCTAGGGTACGCCGAAGCTTTCTTT. It yields the protein CASSLGYAEAFF.

This clone was counted a few times. This chain connects TRBV27 to TRBJ2-5, with 8 bases aligning to TRBD1. The CDR3 consists of 13 residues. Germline V gene sequence: CDR1 MNHEY, CDR2 SMNVEV (reference sequence). V shed 6 bases, J shed 2 bases, and the junction held 2 bases outside the gene matches. The CDR3 DNA reads as TGTGCCAGCAGGAGGACAGGGCAAGAGACCCAGTACTTC. Its protein is CASRRTGQETQYF.

V is TRBV21-1 and J is TRBJ2-7; the table's D call, TRBD1, has no DNA check behind it. TRBV21-1 is marked as a pseudogene. The CDR3 runs to 19 residues. CDR3: CASSKVLHRGRTHSYEQYF. The DNA of the CDR3 is TGTGCCAGCAGCAAAGTGTTGCACAGGGGGCGAACCCACTCCTACGAGCAGTACTTC.

The chain has TRBV27 and TRBJ1-2; 9 positions agree with TRBD1. CDR3 length equals 15 residues. V was clipped by 4 bases and J by 8 bases; unmatched bases: 11. The germline gives CDR1 MNHEY, CDR2 SMNVEV (reference sequence). CDR3 protein: CASSSYQGTGYGYTF. As DNA, the CDR3 is TGTGCCAGCAGTTCATACCAGGGGACAGGGTACGGCTACACCTTC.

This chain links TRBV15 with TRBJ2-7; 9 positions match TRBD1. The CDR3 contains 14 residues. Per germline, CDR1 LNHNV and CDR2 YYDKDF (reference sequence). V lost 3 bases, J lost 6 bases, and 6 bases stayed unmatched. The CDR3 bases are TGTGCCACCAGCAGGACGGGACAGGGAAGCGAGCAGTACTTC. The encoded protein is CATSRTGQGSEQYF.

CDR3 DNA: TGTGCCAGCAGCTTAGTGCCCGTTAGGTCCTATAATTCACCCCTCCACTTT. Its protein is CASSLVPVRSYNSPLHF. The V and J genes are TRBV7-8 and TRBJ1-6; no reliable D call. V was shortened by 1 base and J by 1 base, with 11 bases between the two germline ends. Per germline, CDR1 SGHVS and CDR2 FQNEAQ. The length of the CDR3 is 17 residues.

The rearrangement links TRBV29-1 to TRBJ2-7; 9 bases are shared with TRBD1. The germline V gene encodes CDR1 SQVTM and CDR2 ANQGSEA. The V gene end was trimmed by 4 bases and the J gene end by 3 bases; junction bases not matched to a gene: 7. This CDR3 has 14 residues. CDR3 coding DNA: TGCAGCGTTGCCCGGACAGGGGTTCGCTACGAGCAGTACTTC. Amino acids: CSVARTGVRYEQYF.